What follows are 18 T cell receptor beta chains derived from one specimen sequenced in a study of siplizumab effects on memory and regulatory T cells. TCRdb keeps only in-frame clones here, not all; method: immunoSEQ multiplex PCR. Of roughly 100,000 clones listed, about 93% are singletons. The material sequenced was CD4+ T cells sorted from blood. The source is a human donor in good health.

The gene calls are TRBV4-3 and TRBJ1-1; D possibly corresponds to TRBD1 (5 bases). Germline V gene data show CDR1 as LGHNA and CDR2 as YSLEER. V dropped 0 bases and J dropped 8 bases, with 16 bases sitting between them. This CDR3 comprises 15 residues. DNA of the CDR3: TGCGCCAGCAGCCAAGATGGGGGAGACGGCGCGGAAGCTTTCTTT. Translated: CASSQDGGDGAEAFF.

This sequence joins TRBV21-1 and TRBJ2-5. TRBV21-1 corresponds to a pseudogene. CDR3 length: 14 residues. CDR3 loop: CASSIEGKAETQYF. The CDR3 DNA is TGTGCCAGCAGCATCGAAGGGAAAGCAGAGACCCAGTACTTC.

The chain uses TRBV6-5 and TRBJ2-7, with 9 bases fitting TRBD2. The J segment lost 2 bases and the V segment lost 2 bases, leaving 7 bases of the junction unmatched. CDR3 length equals 16 residues. Germline V gives CDR1 MNHEY, CDR2 SVGAGI. CDR3 region: CASSYEASGTTYEQYF. DNA for the CDR3: TGTGCCAGCAGTTACGAGGCTAGCGGGACAACCTACGAGCAGTACTTC.

The genes are TRBV19 and TRBJ2-4, with TRBD1 identical over 9 bases. The CDR3 sequence is 13 residues long. Trimming cost V 3 bases and J 7 bases; bases outside gene matches: 1. Germline V gene data show CDR1 as LNHDA and CDR2 as SQIVND (reference sequence). For the CDR3, the DNA is TGTGCCAGTAGTATCGACAGGGGGAACATTCAGTACTTC. Its protein is CASSIDRGNIQYF.

CDR3: CASSPQGAGTYEQYF. Here the CDR3 DNA reads TGTGCCAGCTCACCCCAGGGGGCGGGAACCTACGAGCAGTACTTC. J is TRBJ2-7 and V is TRBV18; the match to TRBD1 covers 8 bases. CDR1 KGHSH and CDR2 LQKENI come from the germline V gene. The CDR3 extends over 15 amino acids. The V gene end was trimmed by 3 bases and the J gene end by 2 bases; junction bases not matched to a gene: 6. The entire variable domain, with the rest obtained from reference TRBV18 and TRBJ2-7, is as follows: NAGVMQNPRHLVRRRGQEARLRCSPMKGHSHVYWYRQLPEEGLKFMVYLQKENIIDESGMPKERFSAEFPKEGPSILRIQQVVRGDSAAYFCASSPQGAGTYEQYFGPGTRLTVT.

CDR3 in amino acids: CASSEHGSSYEQYF. Written as DNA, the CDR3 is TGTGCCAGCAGTGAACACGGGAGCTCCTACGAGCAGTACTTC. The chain joins TRBV2 to TRBJ2-7, with D possibly TRBD2 on 6 matching bases. Trimming removed 2 bases from V and 0 bases from J, with 8 bases in between. CDR3 size: 14 residues. Germline CDR1 reads SNHLY; CDR2 reads FYNNEI.

This chain uses TRBV7-6 with TRBJ1-1, with unresolved D. This CDR3 region has 13 residues. Trimming pared 1 base from V and 1 base from J, leaving 4 bases between. The germline CDR1 and CDR2 sequences are SGHVS and FNYEAQ. The CDR3 bases are TGTGCCAGCAGCTTAGGCAGGAACACTGAAGCTTTCTTT. It codes for CASSLGRNTEAFF.

The chain joins TRBV11-1 to TRBJ2-1, with D possibly TRBD1 on 5 matching bases. The CDR3 contains 13 residues. Germline values: CDR1 SGHAT, CDR2 FQDESV (reference sequence). V lost 0 bases and J 7 bases, leaving 7 bases between the germline ends. The CDR3 is CASSLARQNEQFF. DNA of the CDR3: TGTGCCAGCAGCTTAGCGAGACAGAATGAGCAGTTCTTC.

The chain uses TRBV19 and TRBJ1-2; TRBD1 matches at 9 bases. V lost 4 bases, J lost 3 bases, and 15 bases stayed unmatched. CDR3 length: 18 residues. The germline gives CDR1 LNHDA, CDR2 SQIVND (reference sequence). CDR3 coding DNA: TGTGCCAGTAGTACCGGGGCATTCCCGGGACAGGGAGACTATGGCTACACCTTC. This gives the protein CASSTGAFPGQGDYGYTF.

The J gene is TRBJ1-4, the V gene TRBV15; D is unresolved. Between the trimmed V and J ends, which lost 1 base and 0 bases, there was a span of 9 bases. Germline V gives CDR1 LNHNV, CDR2 YYDKDF (reference sequence). This CDR3 is built from 16 residues. In DNA, the CDR3 is TGTGCCACCAGCAGAGGAAGAGCCTCAACTAATGAAAAACTGTTTTTT. Amino acid sequence: CATSRGRASTNEKLFF.

The V call is TRBV5-1, the J call TRBJ2-5; 8 nucleotides match TRBD1. Germline CDR1 and CDR2: SGHRS and YFSETQ. The V segment lost 4 bases and the J segment 5 bases; nucleotides outside the gene matches: 13. CDR3 length equals 16 residues. The CDR3 protein is CASSPWDQGAWETQYF. CDR3 nucleotides: TGCGCCAGCAGCCCCTGGGATCAGGGGGCTTGGGAGACCCAGTACTTC.

This chain links TRBV7-5 with TRBJ2-7; the DNA was not used to check the table's D call, TRBD2. TRBV7-5 represents a pseudogene. The CDR3 is 15 amino acids. CDR3 sequence: CARSSRKHPLYEQYF. Here the CDR3 DNA reads TGTGCCAGAAGCTCCCGTAAGCACCCCCTCTACGAGCAGTACTTC.

The V and J genes are TRBV10-3 and TRBJ2-3; D may be TRBD2 (6 bases). Germline loops: CDR1 ENHRY, CDR2 SYGVKD. Trimming shortened V by 2 bases and J by 3 bases, and 9 bases separated the two germline ends. The CDR3 sequence is 14 residues long. The CDR3 DNA is TGTGCCATCAGTGAGAGGACTAAAACAGATACGCAGTATTTT. Its protein product is CAISERTKTDTQYF.

The chain employs TRBV7-3 and TRBJ1-2; 7 bases align to TRBD1. The V gene end was trimmed by 4 bases and the J gene end by 2 bases; junction bases not matched to a gene: 7. The CDR3 is 15 residues long. The germline gives CDR1 SGHTA, CDR2 FQGTGA. The CDR3 DNA follows: TGTGCCAGCAGCTCAAAGGACAGGTTCAACTATGGCTACACCTTC. The encoded protein is CASSSKDRFNYGYTF. Based on the CDR3 plus reference TRBV7-3 and TRBJ1-2, the full variable domain is GAGVSQTPSNKVTEKGKYVELRCDPISGHTALYWYRQSLGQGPEFLIYFQGTGAADDSGLPNDRFFAVRPEGSVSTLKIQRTERGDSAVYLCASSSKDRFNYGYTFGSGTRLTVV.

This chain uses TRBV10-3 with TRBJ2-7; D gene ambiguous. The CDR3 consists of 13 residues. Deletions cut 7 bases from V and 0 bases from J, with 10 bases between. The V gene's germline CDR1 is ENHRY and CDR2 SYGVKD. The CDR3: CAIKWAASYEQYF. For the CDR3, the DNA is TGTGCCATCAAATGGGCAGCCTCCTACGAGCAGTACTTC.

This sequence joins TRBV18 and TRBJ2-2; a possible D gene is TRBD1 (6 bases). The CDR3 is made up of 18 amino acids. Germline V gene lookup returns CDR1 KGHSH and CDR2 LQKENI. Trimming took off 4 bases at V and 3 bases at J, with 21 bases between the two ends. This CDR3 is CASSLKLTWDTYTGELFF. CDR3 DNA sequence: TGTGCCAGCTCACTTAAACTGACCTGGGACACTTACACCGGGGAGCTGTTTTTT.

The J gene is TRBJ2-5, the V gene TRBV5-1; 7 bases map to TRBD1. The germline gives CDR1 SGHRS, CDR2 YFSETQ. After removal of 4 bases from V and 0 bases from J, the junction contained 3 bases not matched to a gene. This CDR3 is built from 14 residues. DNA of the CDR3: TGCGCCAGCAGCCTGGGGACAGACCAAGAGACCCAGTACTTC. Its translation: CASSLGTDQETQYF.

This chain joins TRBV7-9 and TRBJ1-1, with no clear D. Trimming stripped 5 bases from V and 3 bases from J, with 16 bases between. The CDR3 is 15 amino acids. Germline loops: CDR1 SEHNR, CDR2 FQNEAQ (reference sequence). The CDR3 region is CASSRRAGLDTEAFF. The CDR3 bases are TGTGCCAGCAGCCGAAGGGCGGGGTTGGACACTGAAGCTTTCTTT.